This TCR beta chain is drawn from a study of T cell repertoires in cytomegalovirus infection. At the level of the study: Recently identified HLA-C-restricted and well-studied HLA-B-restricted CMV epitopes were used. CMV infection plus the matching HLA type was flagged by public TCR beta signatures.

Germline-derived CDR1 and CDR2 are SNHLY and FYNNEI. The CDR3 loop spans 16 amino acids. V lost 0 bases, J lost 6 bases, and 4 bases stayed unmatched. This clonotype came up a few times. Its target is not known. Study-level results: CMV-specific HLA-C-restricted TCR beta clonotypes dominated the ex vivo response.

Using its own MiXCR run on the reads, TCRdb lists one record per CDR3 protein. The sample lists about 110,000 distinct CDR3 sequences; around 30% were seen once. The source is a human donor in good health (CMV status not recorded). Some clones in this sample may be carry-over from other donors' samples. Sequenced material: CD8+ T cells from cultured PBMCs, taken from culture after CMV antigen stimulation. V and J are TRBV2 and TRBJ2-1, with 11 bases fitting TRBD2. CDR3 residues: CASSEAGGLAGNEQFF. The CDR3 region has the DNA TGTGCCAGCAGTGAAGCCGGTGGACTAGCGGGCAATGAGCAGTTCTTC.